This TCR beta chain was found in a study of cytomegalovirus exposure and HLA in healthy donors. Researchers ran the PCR with 60 Vbeta and 13 Jbeta primers. Profiling relied on immunoSEQ multiplex PCR, and the TCRdb table lists in-frame clones only, not all of them. The sample's table shows 50,000 or so clones. Though probably carrying unrecorded immune exposures, donors were nominally healthy at sampling. Study results and limitations: Follow-up analysis later connected one missense variant in DCLRE1C with trimming of TCR beta V- and J-genes. Among donors in an Asian-associated ancestry cluster, a later analysis reportedly found fewer N-insertions than the approximately 700-donor mean. Most TCR beta V segments were productive about 87% or about 30% of the time in an earlier analysis.

A word on this clone: Its target is not known.

Trimming left V 0 bases short and J 0 bases short, with 10 bases between. The germline V gene encodes CDR1 SGDLS and CDR2 YYNGEE. The CDR3 runs 16 residues. This clonotype was sampled from a man aged 40-55 years in good health and CMV-seropositive. The sample was PBMCs. This chain links TRBV9 with TRBJ1-3; D remains ambiguous. The CDR3 DNA follows: TGTGCCAGCAGCGTAGGTTACAGCTACTCTGGAAACACCATATATTTT. Protein sequence: CASSVGYSYSGNTIYF.